This entry describes one T cell receptor (beta chain). What it binds is not known. CDR3 length: 15 amino acids. CDR1 MNHEY and CDR2 SVGAGI come from the germline V gene. V trimming: 6 bases; J trimming: 3 bases; junction bases outside the gene matches: 9. Clones were sequenced by immunoSEQ multiplex PCR, and TCRdb holds only the in-frame ones, with some missing. The sample lists about 200,000 clones; around 88% were seen once. The entry originates in a study of T cell responses to AZD1222 COVID-19 vaccine. Study in general: Analysis merged second doses at about 4 or about 12 weeks. Study-wide results and caveats: Reports say nearly half of spike-specific TCRs go after unmutated variant regions. Dominant CD4 TCR responses targeted spike regions 160-218 and 743-854.

This clonotype was sampled from an adult in good health. The sequencing used peripheral blood, collected on day 0 of AZD1222 vaccination. The chain carries TRBV6-5 and TRBJ2-5; TRBD2 matches 8 bases. The CDR3 protein is CASSPRRRGEETQYF. As DNA, the CDR3 is TGTGCCAGCAGCCCCCGGCGGCGGGGGGAAGAGACCCAGTACTTC.